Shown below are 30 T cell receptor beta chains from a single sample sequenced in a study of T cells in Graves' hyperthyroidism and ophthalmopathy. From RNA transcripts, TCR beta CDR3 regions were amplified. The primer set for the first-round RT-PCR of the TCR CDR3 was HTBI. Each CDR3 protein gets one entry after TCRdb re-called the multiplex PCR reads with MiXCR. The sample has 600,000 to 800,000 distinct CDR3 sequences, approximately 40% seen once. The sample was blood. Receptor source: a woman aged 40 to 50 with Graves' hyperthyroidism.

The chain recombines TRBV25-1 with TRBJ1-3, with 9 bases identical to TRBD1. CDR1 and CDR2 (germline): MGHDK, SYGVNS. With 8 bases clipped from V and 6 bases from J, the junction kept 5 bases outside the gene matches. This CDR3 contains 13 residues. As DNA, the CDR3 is TGTGCCAGCTCGACAGGGGGAGTAAACACCATATATTTT. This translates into CASSTGGVNTIYF. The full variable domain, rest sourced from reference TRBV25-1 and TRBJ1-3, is EADIYQTPRYLVIGTGKKITLECSQTMGHDKMYWYQQDPGMELHLIHYSYGVNSTEKGDLSSESTVSRIRTEHFPLTLESARPSHTSQYLCASSTGGVNTIYFGEGSWLTVV.

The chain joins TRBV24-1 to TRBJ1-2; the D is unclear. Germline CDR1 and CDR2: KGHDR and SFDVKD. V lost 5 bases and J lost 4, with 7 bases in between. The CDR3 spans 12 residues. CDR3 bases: TGTGCCACCAGTGCGGGTTCCTATGGCTACACCTTC. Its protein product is CATSAGSYGYTF.

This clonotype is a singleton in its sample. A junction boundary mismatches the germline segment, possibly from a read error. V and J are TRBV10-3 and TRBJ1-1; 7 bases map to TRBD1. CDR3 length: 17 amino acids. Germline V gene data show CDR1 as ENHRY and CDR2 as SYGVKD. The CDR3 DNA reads TGTGCCAGCAGTATCGGTCATACAGGGGACATAAACACTGAAGCTTTCTTT. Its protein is CASSIGHTGDINTEAFF.

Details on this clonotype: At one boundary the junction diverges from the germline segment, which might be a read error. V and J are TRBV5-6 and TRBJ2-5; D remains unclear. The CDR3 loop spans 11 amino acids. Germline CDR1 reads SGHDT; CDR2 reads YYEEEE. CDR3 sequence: CTSSVTDTQYF. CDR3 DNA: TGCACCAGCAGCGTTACGGACACCCAGTACTTC.

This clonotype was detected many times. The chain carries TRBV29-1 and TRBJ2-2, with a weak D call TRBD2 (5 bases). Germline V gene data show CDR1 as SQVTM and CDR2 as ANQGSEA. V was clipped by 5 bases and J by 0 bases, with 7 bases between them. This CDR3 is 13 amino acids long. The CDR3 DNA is TGCAGCGTTCTAGCACCGAACACCGGGGAGCTGTTTTTT. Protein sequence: CSVLAPNTGELFF.

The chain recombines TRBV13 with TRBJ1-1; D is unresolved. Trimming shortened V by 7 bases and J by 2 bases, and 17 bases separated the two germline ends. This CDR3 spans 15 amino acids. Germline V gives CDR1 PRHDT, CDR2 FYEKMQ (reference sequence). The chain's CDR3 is CASTSGGTGNTEAFF. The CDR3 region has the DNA TGTGCCAGCACATCAGGCGGCACTGGCAACACTGAAGCTTTCTTT.

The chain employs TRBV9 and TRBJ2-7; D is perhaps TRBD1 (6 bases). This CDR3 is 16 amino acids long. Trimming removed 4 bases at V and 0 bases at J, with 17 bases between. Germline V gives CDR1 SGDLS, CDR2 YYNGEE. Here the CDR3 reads CASSQAPDSHSYEQYF. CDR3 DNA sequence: TGTGCCAGCAGCCAAGCACCGGACAGTCACTCCTACGAGCAGTACTTC.

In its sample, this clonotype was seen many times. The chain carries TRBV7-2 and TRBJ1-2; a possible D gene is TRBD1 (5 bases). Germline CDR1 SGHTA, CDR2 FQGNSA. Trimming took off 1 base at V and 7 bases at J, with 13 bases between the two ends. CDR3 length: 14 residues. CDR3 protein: CASSLVTGGGGYTF. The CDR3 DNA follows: TGTGCCAGCAGCTTAGTAACAGGCGGGGGTGGCTACACCTTC.

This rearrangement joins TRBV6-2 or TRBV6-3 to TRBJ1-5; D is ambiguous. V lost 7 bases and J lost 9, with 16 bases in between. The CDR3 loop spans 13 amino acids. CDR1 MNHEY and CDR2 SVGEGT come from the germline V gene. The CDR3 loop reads CASTPSLVRPQHF. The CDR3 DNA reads TGTGCCAGCACCCCCTCCTTGGTACGGCCCCAGCATTTT.

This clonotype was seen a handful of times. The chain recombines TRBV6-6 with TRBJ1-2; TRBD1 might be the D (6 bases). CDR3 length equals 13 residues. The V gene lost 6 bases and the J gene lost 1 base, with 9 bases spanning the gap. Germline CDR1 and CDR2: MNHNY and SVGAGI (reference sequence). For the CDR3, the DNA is TGTGCCAGCAGCGGGACACATAACTATGGCTACACCTTC. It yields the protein CASSGTHNYGYTF.

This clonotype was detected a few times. The CDR3 protein is CASSFAGGYEKLFF. For the CDR3, the DNA is TGCGCCAGCAGCTTCGCAGGGGGCTATGAAAAACTGTTTTTT. This chain uses TRBV5-1 with TRBJ1-4; 8 bases match TRBD1. The CDR3 covers 14 residues. Germline V gives CDR1 SGHRS, CDR2 YFSETQ. V was clipped by 2 bases and J by 6 bases; unmatched bases: 3.

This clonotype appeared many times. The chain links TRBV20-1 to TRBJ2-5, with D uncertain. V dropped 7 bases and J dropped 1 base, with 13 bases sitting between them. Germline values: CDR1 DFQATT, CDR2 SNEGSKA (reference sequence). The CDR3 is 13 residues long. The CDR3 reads CSVTSSGQETQYF. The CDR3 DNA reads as TGCAGTGTTACATCCTCCGGCCAAGAGACCCAGTACTTC.

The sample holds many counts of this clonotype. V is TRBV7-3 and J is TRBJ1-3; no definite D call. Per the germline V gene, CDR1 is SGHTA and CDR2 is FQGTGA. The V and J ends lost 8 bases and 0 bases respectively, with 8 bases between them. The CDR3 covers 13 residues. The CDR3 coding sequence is TGTGCCAGCTCCCAGATCTCTGGAAACACCATATATTTT. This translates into CASSQISGNTIYF.

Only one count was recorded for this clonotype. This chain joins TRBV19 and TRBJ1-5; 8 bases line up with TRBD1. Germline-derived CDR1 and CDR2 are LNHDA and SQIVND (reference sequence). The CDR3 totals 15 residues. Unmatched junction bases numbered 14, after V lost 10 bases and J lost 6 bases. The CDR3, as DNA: TGTGCCACCGCTTCCCGGACAGGGAGGGGTCAGCCCCAGCATTTT. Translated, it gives CATASRTGRGQPQHF.

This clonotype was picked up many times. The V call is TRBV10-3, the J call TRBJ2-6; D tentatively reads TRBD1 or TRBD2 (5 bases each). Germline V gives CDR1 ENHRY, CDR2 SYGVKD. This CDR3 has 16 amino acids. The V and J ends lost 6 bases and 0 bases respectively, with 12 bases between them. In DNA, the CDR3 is TGTGCCATCAGGAGGGACGTATTCTCTGGGGCCAACGTCCTGACTTTC. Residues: CAIRRDVFSGANVLTF.

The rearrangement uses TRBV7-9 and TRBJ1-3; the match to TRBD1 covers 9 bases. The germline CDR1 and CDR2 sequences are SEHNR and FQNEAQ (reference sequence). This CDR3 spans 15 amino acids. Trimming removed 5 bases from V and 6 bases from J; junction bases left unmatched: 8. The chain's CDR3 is CASSHRDRDENTIYF. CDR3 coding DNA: TGTGCCAGCAGCCACCGGGACAGGGATGAAAACACCATATATTTT. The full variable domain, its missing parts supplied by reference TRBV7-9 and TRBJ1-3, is DTGVSQNPRHKITKRGQNVTFRCDPISEHNRLYWYRQTLGQGPEFLTYFQNEAQLEKSRLLSDRFSAERPKGSFSTLEIQRTEQGDSAMYLCASSHRDRDENTIYFGEGSWLTVV.

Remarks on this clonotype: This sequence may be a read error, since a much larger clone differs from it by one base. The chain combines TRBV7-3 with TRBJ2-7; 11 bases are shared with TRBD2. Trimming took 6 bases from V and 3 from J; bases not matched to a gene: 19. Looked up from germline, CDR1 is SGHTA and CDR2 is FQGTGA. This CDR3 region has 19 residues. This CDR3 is CASSHLSGLAAISFYEQYF. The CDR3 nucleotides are TGTGCCAGCAGTCATCTATCGGGACTAGCGGCCATAAGCTTCTACGAGCAGTACTTC.

For the CDR3, the DNA is TGCGCCAGCAGCCGTGGAGAGGGACTAGGAGGTGAGGAGCAGTACTTC. This translates into CASSRGEGLGGEEQYF. The chain has TRBV5-1 and TRBJ2-7; 8 bases map to TRBD2. The J segment lost 7 bases and the V segment lost 4 bases, leaving 16 bases of the junction unmatched. CDR3 size: 16 residues. From germline, CDR1 is SGHRS and CDR2 YFSETQ. Supplemented by reference TRBV5-1 and TRBJ2-7, the full variable domain reads KAGVTQTPRYLIKTRGQQVTLSCSPISGHRSVSWYQQTPGQGLQFLFEYFSETQRNKGNFPGRFSGRQFSNSRSEMNVSTLELGDSALYLCASSRGEGLGGEEQYFGPGTRLTVT.

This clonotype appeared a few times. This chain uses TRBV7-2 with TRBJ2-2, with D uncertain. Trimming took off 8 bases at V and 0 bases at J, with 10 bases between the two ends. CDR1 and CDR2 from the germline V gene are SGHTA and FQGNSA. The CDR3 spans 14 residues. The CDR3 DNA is TGTGCCAGCGGTGACCCAGCGAACACCGGGGAGCTGTTTTTT. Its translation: CASGDPANTGELFF.

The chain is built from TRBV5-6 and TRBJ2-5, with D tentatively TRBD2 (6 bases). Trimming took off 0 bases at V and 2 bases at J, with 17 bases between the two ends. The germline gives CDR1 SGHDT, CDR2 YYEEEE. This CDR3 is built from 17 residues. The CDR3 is CASSLEFTGDLQETQYF. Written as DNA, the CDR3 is TGTGCCAGCAGCTTGGAGTTTACGGGGGACCTTCAAGAGACCCAGTACTTC. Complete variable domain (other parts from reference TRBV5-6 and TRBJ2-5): DAGVTQSPTHLIKTRGQQVTLRCSPKSGHDTVSWYQQALGQGPQFIFQYYEEEERQRGNFPDRFSGHQFPNYSSELNVNALLLGDSALYLCASSLEFTGDLQETQYFGPGTRLLVL.

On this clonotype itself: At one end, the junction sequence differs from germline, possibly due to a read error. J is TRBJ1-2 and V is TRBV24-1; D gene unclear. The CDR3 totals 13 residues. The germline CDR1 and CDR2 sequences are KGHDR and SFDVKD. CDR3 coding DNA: TGTGCCACCAGTGTTGCTGATTCGGATGGCTACTCCTTC. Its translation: CATSVADSDGYSF.

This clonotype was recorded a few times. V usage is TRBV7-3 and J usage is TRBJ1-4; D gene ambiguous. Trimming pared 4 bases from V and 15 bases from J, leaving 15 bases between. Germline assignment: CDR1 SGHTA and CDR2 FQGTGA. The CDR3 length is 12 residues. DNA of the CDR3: TGTGCCAGCAGCTGGACCTTCGGCCAGATGTTTTTT. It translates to CASSWTFGQMFF. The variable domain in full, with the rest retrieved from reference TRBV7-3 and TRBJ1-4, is GAGVSQTPSNKVTEKGKYVELRCDPISGHTALYWYRQSLGQGPEFLIYFQGTGAADDSGLPNDRFFAVRPEGSVSTLKIQRTERGDSAVYLCASSWTFGQMFFGSGTQLSVL.

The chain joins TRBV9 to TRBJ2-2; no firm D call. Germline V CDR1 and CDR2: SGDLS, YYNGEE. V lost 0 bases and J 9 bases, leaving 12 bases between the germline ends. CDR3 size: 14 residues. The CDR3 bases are TGTGCCAGCAGCGTAGCGGCCCCCGGTCGGGAGCTGTTTTTT. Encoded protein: CASSVAAPGRELFF.

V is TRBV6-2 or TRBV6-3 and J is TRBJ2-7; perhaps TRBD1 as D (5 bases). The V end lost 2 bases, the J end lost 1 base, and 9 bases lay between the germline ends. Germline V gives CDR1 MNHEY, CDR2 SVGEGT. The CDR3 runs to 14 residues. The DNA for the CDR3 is TGTGCCAGCAGTTACGAAGGGGCTTCCTACGAGCAGTACTTC. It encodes CASSYEGASYEQYF.

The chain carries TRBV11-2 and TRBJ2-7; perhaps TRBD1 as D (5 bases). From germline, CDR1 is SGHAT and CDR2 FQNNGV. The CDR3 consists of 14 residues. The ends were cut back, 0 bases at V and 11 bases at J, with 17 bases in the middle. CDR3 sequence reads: CASSLEGRAGSKYF. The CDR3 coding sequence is TGTGCCAGCAGCTTAGAGGGCAGGGCTGGATCTAAGTACTTC.

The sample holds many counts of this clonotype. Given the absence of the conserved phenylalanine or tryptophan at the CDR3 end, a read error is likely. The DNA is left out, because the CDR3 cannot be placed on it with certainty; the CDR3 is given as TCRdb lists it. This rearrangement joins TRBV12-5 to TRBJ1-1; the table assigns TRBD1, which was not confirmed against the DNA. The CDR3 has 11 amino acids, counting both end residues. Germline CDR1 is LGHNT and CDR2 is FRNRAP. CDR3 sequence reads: CASGLSQGVTV.

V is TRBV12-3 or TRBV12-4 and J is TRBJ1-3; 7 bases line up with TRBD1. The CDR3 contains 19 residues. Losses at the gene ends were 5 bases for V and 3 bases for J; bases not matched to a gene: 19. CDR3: CASSDPSGYSRDSGNTIYF. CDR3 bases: TGTGCCAGCAGTGATCCATCTGGATACTCGAGGGACAGTGGAAACACCATATATTTT.

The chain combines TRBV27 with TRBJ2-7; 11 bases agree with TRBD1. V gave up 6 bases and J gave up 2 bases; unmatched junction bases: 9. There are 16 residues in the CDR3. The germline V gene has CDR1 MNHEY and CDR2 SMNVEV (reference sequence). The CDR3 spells CASSSSEGQGAYEQYF. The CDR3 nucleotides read TGTGCCAGCAGCAGCTCCGAGGGACAGGGGGCCTACGAGCAGTACTTC.

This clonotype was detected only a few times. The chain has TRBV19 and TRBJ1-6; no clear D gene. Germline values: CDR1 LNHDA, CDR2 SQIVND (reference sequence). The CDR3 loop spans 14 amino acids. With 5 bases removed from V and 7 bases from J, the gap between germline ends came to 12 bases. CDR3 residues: CASSARAGNSPLHF. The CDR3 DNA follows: TGTGCCAGTAGTGCTCGGGCGGGGAATTCACCCCTCCACTTT.

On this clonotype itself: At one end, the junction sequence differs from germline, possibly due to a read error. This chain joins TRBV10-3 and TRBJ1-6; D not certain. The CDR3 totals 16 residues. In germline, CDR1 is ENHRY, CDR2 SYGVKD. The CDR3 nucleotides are TGTGCCAGCAGTTATACGTTTGGAGGTTCCGATTCACCCCTCCACTTT. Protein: CASSYTFGGSDSPLHF.